The clone carrying this TCR beta chain was counted a few times. These data belong to a study of early T cells in non-severe SARS-CoV-2 infection. Each CDR3 protein gets one entry after TCRdb re-called the 5' RACE reads with MiXCR. The sample yields 60,000 to 75,000 distinct CDR3 sequences, approximately 11% seen once. Germline V gene data show CDR1 as SGHAT and CDR2 as FQNNGV. Trimming cost V 3 bases and J 0 bases, with 9 bases left between them. The CDR3 runs to 16 residues. The sequencing used whole blood, collected at baseline. The sequence was collected from an adult who was a healthcare worker with PCR-confirmed SARS-CoV-2 infection or an uninfected control (not recorded which). The rearrangement joins TRBV11-2 to TRBJ2-6, with D uncertain. CDR3 bases: TGTGCCAGCAGCTTCTTGCAGAGCTCTGGGGCCAACGTCCTGACTTTC. Protein sequence: CASSFLQSSGANVLTF.